The entry that follows covers one T cell receptor (beta chain) sequence. Its antigen is still unknown. This entry comes from a study of T cell responses to AZD1222 COVID-19 vaccine. Trimming removed 2 bases at V and 5 bases at J, with 12 bases between. Germline V gene sequence: CDR1 MNHEY, CDR2 SVGAGI. This CDR3 contains 15 residues. Study-wide points: Recipients of AZD1222 seropositive at baseline numbered only 5 or 6.

Repertoires were generated with immunoSEQ multiplex PCR, while TCRdb's copy carries only in-frame clones and drops some. The repertoire holds 70,000 to 95,000 clones, with roughly 91% as singletons. This rearrangement joins TRBV6-5 to TRBJ2-2, with a weak D call TRBD1 (6 bases). This sample comprised peripheral blood, obtained on day 0 of MenACWY control vaccination. This TCR was sampled from an adult in good health. DNA for the CDR3: TGTGCCAGCAGTTACGACAGGCTAGGGACCGGGGAGCTGTTTTTT. It specifies CASSYDRLGTGELFF.